This T cell receptor (beta chain) was sequenced in a study of T cell responses to AZD1222 COVID-19 vaccine. General study results and limits: Donors skewed white British and female; clonal diversity was possibly underestimated. Seropositive AZD1222 recipients at baseline numbered only 6 or 7. With dominance at 160-218 and 743-854, vaccine-associated CD4 TCRs spanned spike.

A word on this clone: Its specificity is unknown.

The repertoire was sequenced with immunoSEQ multiplex PCR; TCRdb's copy has only in-frame clones and lacks some. The sample includes approximately 160,000 clones, under 95% of them seen just once. Trimming pared 7 bases from V and 8 bases from J, leaving 20 bases between. Germline V gene data show CDR1 as LNHDA and CDR2 as SQIVND (reference sequence). The CDR3 is 15 residues long. The sample here was peripheral blood, taken 28 days after the second AZD1222 dose. The TCR sequence derives from an adult who received the AZD1222 COVID-19 vaccine. This rearrangement joins TRBV19 to TRBJ1-4, with a tentative D call TRBD1 (5 bases). The CDR3 DNA follows: TGTGCCAGTACCCCCCGGGGGTCCATCGGGGAAAAACTGTTTTTT. Translating gives CASTPRGSIGEKLFF.